This T cell receptor (beta chain) comes out of a study of glioma-infiltrating T cells after dendritic cell vaccination. Primers: 60 V beta forward and 13 J beta reverse. Clones were read by immunoSEQ multiplex PCR, and TCRdb kept only the in-frame ones, dropping some. In the table there are 50,000 to 70,000 clones, around 85% of which are singletons. V trimming: 5 bases; J trimming: 9 bases; junction bases outside the gene matches: 9. The germline V gene encodes CDR1 MNHNS and CDR2 SASEGT. This CDR3 spans 15 amino acids. Time point meaning: after dendritic cell vaccination, including at tumor progression/relapse.

This TCR was sampled from a human donor with glioblastoma. The chain combines TRBV6-1 with TRBJ2-5; TRBD2 agrees at 13 bases. Sequencing was performed on blood, taken after dendritic cell vaccination. The CDR3 is CASSPLAGGSGAQYF. The CDR3 region has the DNA TGTGCCAGCAGTCCACTAGCGGGGGGGTCCGGGGCCCAGTACTTC.